A selection of T cell receptor beta chains follows, all from one sample in a study of T cell responses to AZD1222 COVID-19 vaccine. TCRdb's copy holds only in-frame clones and misses some; the assay was immunoSEQ multiplex PCR. Among more than 80,000 clones listed, 80% to 95% were seen once. The sample here was peripheral blood, taken 28 days after the second AZD1222 dose. These receptors all stem from an adult who received the AZD1222 COVID-19 vaccine. CDR3s include the opening cysteine and the closing phenylalanine or tryptophan. The order of the fields is V gene, J gene, CDR3 protein.

TRBV5-1	TRBJ1-4	CASSLGNTPIQTATNEKLFF
TRBV3-1/TRBV3-2	TRBJ2-3	CASSQPGQGVVDTQYF
TRBV11-1	TRBJ2-7	CASSLGWVEGYEQYF
TRBV7-2	TRBJ1-2	CASSPDSNYGYTF
TRBV6-6	TRBJ1-2	CASKTGTGVLGYGYTF
TRBV9	TRBJ1-1	CASSVGARTEAFF
TRBV10-3	TRBJ2-7	CAISESVRQGSYEQYF
TRBV28	TRBJ2-3	CASSLPPTDTQYF
TRBV9	TRBJ2-7	CASSPTGHFSSYEQYF
TRBV30	TRBJ2-7	CAWSVGYVPYEQYF
TRBV21-1	TRBJ1-2	CASSNFGETGRPNYGYTF